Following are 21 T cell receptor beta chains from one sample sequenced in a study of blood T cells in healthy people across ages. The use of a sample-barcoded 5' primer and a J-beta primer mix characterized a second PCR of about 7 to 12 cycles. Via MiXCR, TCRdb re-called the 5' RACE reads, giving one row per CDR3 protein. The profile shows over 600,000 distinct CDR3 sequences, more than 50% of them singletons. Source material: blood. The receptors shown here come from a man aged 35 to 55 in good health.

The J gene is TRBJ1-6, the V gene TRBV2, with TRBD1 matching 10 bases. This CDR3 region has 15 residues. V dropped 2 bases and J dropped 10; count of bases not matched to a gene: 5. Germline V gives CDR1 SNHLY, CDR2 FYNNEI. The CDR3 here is CASSESGQGQSPLHF. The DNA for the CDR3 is TGTGCCAGCAGTGAATCGGGACAGGGGCAATCACCCCTCCACTTT.

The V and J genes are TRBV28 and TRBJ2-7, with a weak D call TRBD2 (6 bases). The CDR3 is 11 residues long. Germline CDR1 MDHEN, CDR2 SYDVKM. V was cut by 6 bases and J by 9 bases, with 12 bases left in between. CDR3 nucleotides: TGTGCCAGCAGCCGACCCGGGGGGCAGTACTTC. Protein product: CASSRPGGQYF.

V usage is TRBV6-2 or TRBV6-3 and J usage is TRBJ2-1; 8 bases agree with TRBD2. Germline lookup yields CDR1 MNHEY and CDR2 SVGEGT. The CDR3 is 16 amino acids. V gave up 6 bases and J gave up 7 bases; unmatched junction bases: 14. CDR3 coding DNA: TGTGCCAGCAGGATATCGGGCGGGGGGACCAATAATGAGCAGTTCTTC. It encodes CASRISGGGTNNEQFF.

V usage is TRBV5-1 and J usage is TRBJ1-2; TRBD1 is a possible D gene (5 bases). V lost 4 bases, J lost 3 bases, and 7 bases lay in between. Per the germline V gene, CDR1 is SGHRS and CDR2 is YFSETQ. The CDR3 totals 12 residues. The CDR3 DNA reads TGCGCCAGCAGCGGGGACGACTATGGCTACACCTTC. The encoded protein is CASSGDDYGYTF.

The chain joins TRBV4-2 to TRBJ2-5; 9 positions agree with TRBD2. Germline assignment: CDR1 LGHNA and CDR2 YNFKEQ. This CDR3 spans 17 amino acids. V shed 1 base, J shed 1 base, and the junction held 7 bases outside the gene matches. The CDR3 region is CASSQAIAGATQETQYF. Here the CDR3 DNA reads TGTGCCAGCAGCCAAGCAATAGCGGGAGCTACCCAAGAGACCCAGTACTTC.

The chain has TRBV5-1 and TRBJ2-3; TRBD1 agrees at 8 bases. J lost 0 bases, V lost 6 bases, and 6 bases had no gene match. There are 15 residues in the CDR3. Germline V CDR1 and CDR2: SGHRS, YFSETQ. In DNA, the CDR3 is TGCGCCAGCACTGGACAGGGAGTCAGCACAGATACGCAGTATTTT. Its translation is CASTGQGVSTDTQYF.

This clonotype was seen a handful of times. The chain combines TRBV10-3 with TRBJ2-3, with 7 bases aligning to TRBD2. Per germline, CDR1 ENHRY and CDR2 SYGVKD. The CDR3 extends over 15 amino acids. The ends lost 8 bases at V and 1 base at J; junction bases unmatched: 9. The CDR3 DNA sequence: TGTGCCATCCGTAGCGGGTTGAAGGGCACAGATACGCAGTATTTT. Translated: CAIRSGLKGTDTQYF.

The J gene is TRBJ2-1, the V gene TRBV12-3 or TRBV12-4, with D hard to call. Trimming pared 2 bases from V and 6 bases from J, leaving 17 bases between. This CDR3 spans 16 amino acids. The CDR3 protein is CASSLSRTPRPNEQFF. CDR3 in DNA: TGTGCCAGCAGTTTATCACGGACCCCCCGGCCCAATGAGCAGTTCTTC.

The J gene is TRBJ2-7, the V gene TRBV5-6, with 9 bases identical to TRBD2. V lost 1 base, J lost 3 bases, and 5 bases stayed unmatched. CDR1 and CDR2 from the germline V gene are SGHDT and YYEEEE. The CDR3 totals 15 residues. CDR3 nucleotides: TGTGCCAGCAGCTTGTGGCTAGCGGGGAACTACGAGCAGTACTTC. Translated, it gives CASSLWLAGNYEQYF.

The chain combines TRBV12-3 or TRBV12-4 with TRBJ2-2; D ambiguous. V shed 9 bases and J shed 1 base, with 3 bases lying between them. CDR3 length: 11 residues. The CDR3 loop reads CASKNTGELFF. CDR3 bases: TGTGCCAGTAAGAACACCGGGGAGCTGTTTTTT.

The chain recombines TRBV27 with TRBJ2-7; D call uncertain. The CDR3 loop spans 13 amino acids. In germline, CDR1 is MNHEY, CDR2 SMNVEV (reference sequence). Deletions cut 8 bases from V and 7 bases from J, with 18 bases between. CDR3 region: CASAPGWFSEQYF. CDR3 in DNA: TGTGCCAGCGCCCCGGGCTGGTTCTCGGAGCAGTACTTC.

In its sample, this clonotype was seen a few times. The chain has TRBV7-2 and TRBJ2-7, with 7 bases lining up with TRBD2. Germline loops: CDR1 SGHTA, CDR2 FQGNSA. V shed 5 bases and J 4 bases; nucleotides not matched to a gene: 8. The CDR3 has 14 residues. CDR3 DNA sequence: TGTGCCAGCAGCGTGCGACTAGCTCAATACGAGCAGTACTTC. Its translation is CASSVRLAQYEQYF.

The CDR3 sequence: CASSKIKEDRAYYEQYF. CDR3 nucleotides: TGTGCCAGCAGCAAAATAAAGGAGGACAGGGCCTACTACGAGCAGTACTTC. This rearrangement joins TRBV21-1 to TRBJ2-7; TRBD1, as called in the table, went unchecked against the DNA. TRBV21-1 is termed a pseudogene. There are 17 residues in the CDR3.

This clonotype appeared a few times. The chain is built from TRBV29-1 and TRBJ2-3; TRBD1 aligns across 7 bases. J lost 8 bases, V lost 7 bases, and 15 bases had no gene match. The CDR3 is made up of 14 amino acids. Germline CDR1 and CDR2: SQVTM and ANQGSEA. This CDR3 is CSGRTGPSGGTQYF. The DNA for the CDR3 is TGCAGCGGGAGAACCGGGCCGTCAGGGGGTACGCAGTATTTT.

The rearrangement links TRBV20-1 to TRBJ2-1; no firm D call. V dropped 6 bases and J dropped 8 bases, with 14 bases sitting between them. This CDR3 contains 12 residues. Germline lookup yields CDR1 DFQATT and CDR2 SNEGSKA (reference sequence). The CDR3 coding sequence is TGCAGTGCCCCTAGTCGGTTAGATGAGCAGTTCTTC. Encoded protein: CSAPSRLDEQFF.

CDR3 nucleotides: TGTGCCAGCAGCTTATTCCAGGGAGGAGAGACCCAGTACTTC. It is translated as CASSLFQGGETQYF. This chain joins TRBV7-2 and TRBJ2-5, with D perhaps TRBD2 (6 bases). The CDR3 loop spans 14 amino acids. The germline V and J ends were trimmed by 2 bases and 4 bases, with 11 bases remaining between them. Germline V gene sequence: CDR1 SGHTA, CDR2 FQGNSA.

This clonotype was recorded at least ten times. The chain's CDR3 is CASSLVVGEQYF. The CDR3 DNA reads as TGTGCCAGCAGCTTAGTAGTAGGCGAGCAGTACTTC. The rearrangement links TRBV7-9 to TRBJ2-7; no reliable D call. CDR1 SEHNR and CDR2 FQNEAQ come from the germline V gene (reference sequence). V was pared by 1 base and J by 6 bases, with 7 bases between. CDR3 length: 12 residues.

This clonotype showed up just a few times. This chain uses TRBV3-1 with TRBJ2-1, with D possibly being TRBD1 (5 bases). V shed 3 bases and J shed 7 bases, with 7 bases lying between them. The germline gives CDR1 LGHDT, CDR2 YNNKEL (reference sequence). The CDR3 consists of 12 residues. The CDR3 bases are TGTGCCAGCAGCCAGGGGCCGAATGAGCAGTTCTTC. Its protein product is CASSQGPNEQFF.

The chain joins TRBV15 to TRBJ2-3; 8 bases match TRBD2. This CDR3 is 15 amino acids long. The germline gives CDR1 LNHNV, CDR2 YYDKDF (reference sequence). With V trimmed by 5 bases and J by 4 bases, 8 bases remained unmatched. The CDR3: CATSPPLAEPDTQYF. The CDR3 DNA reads TGTGCCACCAGCCCCCCACTAGCGGAGCCAGATACGCAGTATTTT.

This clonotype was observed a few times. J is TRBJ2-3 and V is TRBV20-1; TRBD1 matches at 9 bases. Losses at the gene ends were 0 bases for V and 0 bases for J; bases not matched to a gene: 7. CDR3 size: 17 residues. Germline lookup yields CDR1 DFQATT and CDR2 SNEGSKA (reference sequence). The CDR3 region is CSARDPRTGVSTDTQYF. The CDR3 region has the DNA TGCAGTGCTAGAGACCCTAGGACAGGGGTGAGCACAGATACGCAGTATTTT.

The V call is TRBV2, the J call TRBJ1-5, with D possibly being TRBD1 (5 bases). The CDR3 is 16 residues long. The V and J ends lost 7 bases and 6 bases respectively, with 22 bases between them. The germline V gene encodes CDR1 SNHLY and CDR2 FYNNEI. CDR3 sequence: CASTFGGTGVGQPQHF. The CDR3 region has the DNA TGTGCCAGCACTTTCGGGGGGACCGGAGTGGGTCAGCCCCAGCATTTT. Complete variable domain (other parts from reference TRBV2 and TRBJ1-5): EPEVTQTPSHQVTQMGQEVILRCVPISNHLYFYWYRQILGQKVEFLVSFYNNEISEKSEIFDDQFSVERPDGSNFTLKIRSTKLEDSAMYFCASTFGGTGVGQPQHFGDGTRLSIL.